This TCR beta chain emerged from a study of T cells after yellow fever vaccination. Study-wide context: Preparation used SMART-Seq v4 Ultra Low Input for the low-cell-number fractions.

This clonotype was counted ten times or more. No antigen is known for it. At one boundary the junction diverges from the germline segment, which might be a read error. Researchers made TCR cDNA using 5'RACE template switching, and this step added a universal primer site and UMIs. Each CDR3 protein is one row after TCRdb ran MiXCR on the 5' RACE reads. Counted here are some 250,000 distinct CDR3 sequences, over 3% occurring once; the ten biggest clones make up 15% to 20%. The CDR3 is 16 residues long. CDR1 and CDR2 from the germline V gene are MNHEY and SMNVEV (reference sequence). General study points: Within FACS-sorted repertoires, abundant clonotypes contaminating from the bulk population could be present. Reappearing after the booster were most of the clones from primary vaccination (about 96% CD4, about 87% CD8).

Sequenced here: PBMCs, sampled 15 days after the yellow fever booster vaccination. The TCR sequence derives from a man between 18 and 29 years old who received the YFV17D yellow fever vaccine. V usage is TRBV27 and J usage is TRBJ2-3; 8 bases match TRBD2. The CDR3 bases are TGTGCCAGCAGTCTTCAACCGGGGGGGAGCACAGATACGCAGTACTTT. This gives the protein CASSLQPGGSTDTQYF.